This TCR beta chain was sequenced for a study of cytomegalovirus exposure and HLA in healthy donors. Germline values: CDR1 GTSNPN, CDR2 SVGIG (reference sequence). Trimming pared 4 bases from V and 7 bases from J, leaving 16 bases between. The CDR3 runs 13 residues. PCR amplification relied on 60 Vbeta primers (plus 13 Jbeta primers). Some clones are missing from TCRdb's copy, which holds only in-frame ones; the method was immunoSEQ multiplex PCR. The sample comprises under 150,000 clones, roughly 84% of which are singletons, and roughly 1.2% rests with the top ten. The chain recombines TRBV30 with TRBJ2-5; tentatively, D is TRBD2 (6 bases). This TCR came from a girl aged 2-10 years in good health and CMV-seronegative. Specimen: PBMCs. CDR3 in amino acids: CAWTPGPGVTQYF. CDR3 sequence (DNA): TGTGCCTGGACCCCAGGCCCGGGGGTGACCCAGTACTTC.